This entry lists 21 T cell receptor beta chains sequenced from one sample in a study of T cell repertoires in cytomegalovirus infection. These receptors' antigens are unknown. Each CDR3 protein gets one entry after TCRdb re-called the reads with MiXCR. This sample has a few hundred thousand distinct CDR3 sequences, with about 42% found just once. The sample in question was cultured PBMCs, obtained from culture after CMV antigen stimulation. The receptors stem from a human donor in good health (CMV status not recorded). Some clones in this sample may be carry-over from other donors' samples.

This clonotype was seen a few times. This sequence joins TRBV7-6 and TRBJ2-2; no firm D call. The V end was cut by 2 bases, the J end by 1 base, with 17 bases between. The CDR3 runs to 18 residues. The V gene's germline CDR1 is SGHVS and CDR2 FNYEAQ. The CDR3 spells CASSLRLRELKNTGELFF. The CDR3 DNA reads TGTGCCAGCAGCTTACGGTTGCGTGAACTAAAGAACACCGGGGAGCTGTTTTTT.

The genes are TRBV7-2 and TRBJ2-5; D perhaps matches TRBD1 (5 bases). The CDR3 consists of 13 residues. Looked up from germline, CDR1 is SGHTA and CDR2 is FQGNSA. Trimming removed 1 base from V and 7 bases from J, with 10 bases in between. CDR3 sequence reads: CASSLEGHGTQYF. The CDR3 DNA follows: TGTGCCAGCAGCTTAGAGGGGCATGGGACCCAGTACTTC.

The V call is TRBV3-1, the J call TRBJ2-6; D not certain. V was clipped by 2 bases and J by 2 bases, with 7 bases between them. The germline V gene encodes CDR1 LGHDT and CDR2 YNNKEL (reference sequence). The CDR3 has 15 amino acids. The CDR3 sequence is CASSQWAAGANVLTF. CDR3 in DNA: TGTGCCAGCAGCCAATGGGCAGCTGGGGCCAACGTCCTGACTTTC.

The table lists this clonotype with a few counts. The V and J genes are TRBV6-1 and TRBJ1-4, with D unclear. V was clipped by 0 bases and J by 3 bases, with 8 bases between them. Germline CDR1 is MNHNS and CDR2 is SASEGT. The CDR3 is made up of 15 amino acids. CDR3 residues: CASSEALGANEKLFF. CDR3 DNA: TGTGCCAGCAGTGAAGCGCTTGGGGCTAATGAAAAACTGTTTTTT.

The chain joins TRBV6-5 to TRBJ2-1; D is possibly TRBD1 (7 bases). CDR3 length: 16 amino acids. The germline V and J ends were trimmed by 0 bases and 4 bases, with 13 bases remaining between them. CDR1 MNHEY and CDR2 SVGAGI come from the germline V gene. This CDR3 reads CASSYSGAGGYNEQFF. The CDR3 DNA reads TGTGCCAGCAGTTACTCCGGGGCAGGGGGGTACAATGAGCAGTTCTTC.

This chain connects TRBV7-8 to TRBJ1-4; D may be TRBD1 (5 bases). This CDR3 is 14 amino acids long. CDR1 SGHVS and CDR2 FQNEAQ come from the germline V gene. The germline V and J ends were trimmed by 4 bases and 5 bases, with 11 bases remaining between them. The CDR3 region is CASSSDTLNEKLFF. In nucleotides, the CDR3 is TGTGCCAGCAGCTCGGACACGCTCAATGAAAAACTGTTTTTT.

The rearrangement uses TRBV7-2 and TRBJ1-1; perhaps TRBD1 as D (5 bases). In germline, CDR1 is SGHTA, CDR2 FQGNSA. The CDR3 has 17 residues. V dropped 3 bases and J dropped 4 bases, with 21 bases sitting between them. The CDR3 coding sequence is TGTGCCAGCAGCTTTTTGGGGGGGAGAGGGAGGATCACTGAAGCTTTCTTT. As protein: CASSFLGGRGRITEAFF.

This clonotype has a handful of counts. The V call is TRBV4-3, the J call TRBJ2-1, with D unclear. Germline CDR1 is LGHNA and CDR2 is YSLEER. The CDR3 length is 17 residues. Trimming removed 3 bases at V and 0 bases at J, with 15 bases between. DNA of the CDR3: TGCGCCAGCAGCCAGGAGCCGGACCGAAGCTCCTACAATGAGCAGTTCTTC. Translated: CASSQEPDRSSYNEQFF.

In this sample, this clonotype turned up a few times. The gene calls are TRBV7-2 and TRBJ2-2, with 13 nucleotides matching TRBD2. CDR1 and CDR2 (germline): SGHTA, FQGNSA. The CDR3 runs 17 residues. V dropped 5 bases and J dropped 3; count of bases not matched to a gene: 6. The CDR3 nucleotides read TGTGCCAGCAGCCAAAAGACTAGCGGGAGGCACACCGGGGAGCTGTTTTTT. Protein: CASSQKTSGRHTGELFF.

This chain links TRBV15 with TRBJ1-4; maybe TRBD1 (6 bases). V was trimmed by 5 bases and J by 6 bases, leaving 22 bases between them. This CDR3 comprises 17 residues. The germline CDR1 and CDR2 sequences are LNHNV and YYDKDF (reference sequence). The CDR3 bases are TGTGCCACCAGCTTTGGGGGCACCCCGCACAGGGATGAAAAACTGTTTTTT. Translated, it gives CATSFGGTPHRDEKLFF.

The chain combines TRBV6-6 with TRBJ1-5, with 7 bases aligning to TRBD1. V lost 5 bases and J lost 3; bases outside the gene matches: 4. The V gene's germline CDR1 is MNHNY and CDR2 SVGAGI (reference sequence). This CDR3 comprises 14 residues. As DNA, the CDR3 is TGTGCCAGCAGTCTAGACAGGGACAATCAGCCCCAGCATTTT. Amino acids: CASSLDRDNQPQHF.

V is TRBV28 and J is TRBJ1-1, with 11 nucleotides matching TRBD1. In germline, CDR1 is MDHEN, CDR2 SYDVKM. The CDR3 is 16 residues long. V dropped 3 bases and J dropped 1; count of bases not matched to a gene: 4. CDR3 region: CASSLPGTGGNTEAFF. CDR3 coding DNA: TGTGCCAGCAGTTTGCCCGGGACAGGGGGGAACACTGAAGCTTTCTTT. Supplemented by reference TRBV28 and TRBJ1-1, the full variable domain reads DVKVTQSSRYLVKRTGEKVFLECVQDMDHENMFWYRQDPGLGLRLIYFSYDVKMKEKGDIPEGYSVSREKKERFSLILESASTNQTSMYLCASSLPGTGGNTEAFFGQGTRLTVV.

Only a few counts were recorded for this clonotype. J is TRBJ1-2 and V is TRBV11-2; D not resolved. V lost 6 bases, J lost 7 bases, and 24 bases lay in between. In germline, CDR1 is SGHAT, CDR2 FQNNGV. This CDR3 contains 16 residues. For the CDR3, the DNA is TGTGCCAGCAGGAAACTAACGGGTCTCACTAAGGTTGGCTACACCTTC. It encodes CASRKLTGLTKVGYTF.

V and J are TRBV19 and TRBJ1-1; D remains unclear. V dropped 4 bases and J dropped 1 base, with 7 bases sitting between them. Germline assignment: CDR1 LNHDA and CDR2 SQIVND (reference sequence). The CDR3 sequence is 13 residues long. In DNA, the CDR3 is TGTGCCAGTAGTACTAGAGGGAACACTGAAGCTTTCTTT. Protein product: CASSTRGNTEAFF.

There are many counts of this clonotype. V gene TRBV7-2 combines with J gene TRBJ1-6; D not resolved. Trimming left V 4 bases short and J 8 bases short, with 15 bases between. Germline loops: CDR1 SGHTA, CDR2 FQGNSA. The CDR3 is made up of 15 amino acids. The CDR3 here is CASSYSKVPDSPLHF. CDR3 coding DNA: TGTGCCAGCAGCTACTCAAAGGTCCCCGATTCACCCCTCCACTTT.

J is TRBJ2-3 and V is TRBV7-9; TRBD2 agrees at 9 bases. V shed 5 bases, J shed 5 bases, and the junction held 11 bases outside the gene matches. This CDR3 contains 16 residues. Germline values: CDR1 SEHNR, CDR2 FQNEAQ (reference sequence). The CDR3 nucleotides are TGTGCCAGCAGCCACTCTCGCGGGAGGGCCGTAGATACGCAGTATTTT. Translated: CASSHSRGRAVDTQYF.

This clonotype came up many times. The CDR3 DNA reads TGTGCCAGCAGCTTAGACCTCTTCGAGGGTAGAGGTCCCCAAGAGACCCAGTACTTC. Residues: CASSLDLFEGRGPQETQYF. V and J are TRBV7-2 and TRBJ2-5; TRBD2 might be the D (5 bases). Germline CDR1 and CDR2: SGHTA and FQGNSA. The CDR3 is made up of 19 amino acids. The V end lost 1 base, the J end lost 1 base, and 22 bases lay between the germline ends.

This clonotype was seen a handful of times. The chain is built from TRBV7-8 and TRBJ2-7, with 10 bases lining up with TRBD1. The V gene end was trimmed by 5 bases and the J gene end by 6 bases; junction bases not matched to a gene: 7. Germline CDR1 is SGHVS and CDR2 is FQNEAQ. CDR3 length equals 14 residues. The CDR3: CASSTETGGREQYF. The CDR3 nucleotides read TGTGCCAGCAGCACAGAGACAGGGGGCCGCGAGCAGTACTTC.

This clonotype has more than one count but fewer than ten. The chain employs TRBV9 and TRBJ2-1, with TRBD2 matching 9 bases. Germline loops: CDR1 SGDLS, CDR2 YYNGEE. Trimming at V came to 3 bases and at J to 0 bases, leaving 1 base not matched to a gene. This CDR3 spans 15 amino acids. The CDR3 loop is CASSASGTSYNEQFF. The CDR3 DNA follows: TGTGCCAGCAGCGCTAGCGGGACCTCCTACAATGAGCAGTTCTTC.

The table lists this clonotype with many counts. The V and J genes are TRBV7-2 and TRBJ2-1, with unresolved D. The CDR3 is 13 amino acids. Germline V gene lookup returns CDR1 SGHTA and CDR2 FQGNSA. Trimming shortened V by 0 bases and J by 6 bases, and 6 bases separated the two germline ends. CDR3 bases: TGTGCCAGCAGCTTAGCCAGAGGCAATGAGCAGTTCTTC. Protein: CASSLARGNEQFF. Variable domain in full (rest from reference TRBV7-2 and TRBJ2-1): GAGVSQSPSNKVTEKGKDVELRCDPISGHTALYWYRQSLGQGLEFLIYFQGNSAPDKSGLPSDRFSAERTGGSVSTLTIQRTQQEDSAVYLCASSLARGNEQFFGPGTRLTVL.

The chain links TRBV12-3 or TRBV12-4 to TRBJ1-4; 7 bases align to TRBD1. Losses at the gene ends were 6 bases for V and 13 bases for J; bases not matched to a gene: 8. The CDR3 length is 12 residues. The CDR3 sequence is CASRGRQGLLFF. CDR3 nucleotides: TGTGCCAGCAGGGGAAGACAGGGCCTACTGTTTTTT.